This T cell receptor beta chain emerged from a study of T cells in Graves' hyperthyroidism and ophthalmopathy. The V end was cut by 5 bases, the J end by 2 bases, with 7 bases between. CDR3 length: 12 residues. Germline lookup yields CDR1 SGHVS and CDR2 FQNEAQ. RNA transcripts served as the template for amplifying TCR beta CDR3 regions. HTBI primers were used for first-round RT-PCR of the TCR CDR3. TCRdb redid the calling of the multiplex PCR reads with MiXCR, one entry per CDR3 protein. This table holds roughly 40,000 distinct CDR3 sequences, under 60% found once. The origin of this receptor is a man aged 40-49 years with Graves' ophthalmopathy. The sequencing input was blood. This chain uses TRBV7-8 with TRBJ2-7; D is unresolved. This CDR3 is CASSINTYEQYF. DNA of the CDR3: TGTGCCAGCAGCATTAACACCTACGAGCAGTACTTC.